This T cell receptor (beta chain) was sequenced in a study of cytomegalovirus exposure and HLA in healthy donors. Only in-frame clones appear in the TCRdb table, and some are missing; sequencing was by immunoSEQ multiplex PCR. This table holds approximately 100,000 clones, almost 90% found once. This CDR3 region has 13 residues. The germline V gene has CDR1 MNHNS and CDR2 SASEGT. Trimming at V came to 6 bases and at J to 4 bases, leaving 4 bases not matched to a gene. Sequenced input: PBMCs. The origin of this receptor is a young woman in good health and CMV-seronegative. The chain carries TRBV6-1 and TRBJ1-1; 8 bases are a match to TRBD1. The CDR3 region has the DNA TGTGCCAGCAGCCACGACAGGGGCACTGAAGCTTTCTTT. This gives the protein CASSHDRGTEAFF.